This TCR delta chain derives from a study of gamma-delta chains in newborns, infants, children. Study at large: Microbial exposure reportedly drives polyclonal innate γδ T cell expansion after birth.

With CATT, TCRdb re-called clones from the reads. The sample shows 4,000 to 4,500 delta-chain clones, approximately 0.55% of them seen only once. Comment on this clone: The protein given by TCRdb reflects a much larger clone and differs at residue 17 from this DNA's translation, likely from a read error; the protein shown is the DNA's translation.

The germline V gene encodes CDR1 GEAIGNYY and CDR2 EKD. The CDR3 consists of 19 residues. The chain employs TRDV2 and TRDJ3; 9 positions agree with TRDD3. The sequence came from a child who was a newborn, infant or young child, either healthy, febrile or measles-vaccinated (not recorded which). Sequenced input: blood. The CDR3 coding sequence is TGTGCCTGTGACACCGTACTGGGGGAGCGCTCCTGGGACACCCGACAGACGTTTTTC. It specifies CACDTVLGERSWDTRQTFF.